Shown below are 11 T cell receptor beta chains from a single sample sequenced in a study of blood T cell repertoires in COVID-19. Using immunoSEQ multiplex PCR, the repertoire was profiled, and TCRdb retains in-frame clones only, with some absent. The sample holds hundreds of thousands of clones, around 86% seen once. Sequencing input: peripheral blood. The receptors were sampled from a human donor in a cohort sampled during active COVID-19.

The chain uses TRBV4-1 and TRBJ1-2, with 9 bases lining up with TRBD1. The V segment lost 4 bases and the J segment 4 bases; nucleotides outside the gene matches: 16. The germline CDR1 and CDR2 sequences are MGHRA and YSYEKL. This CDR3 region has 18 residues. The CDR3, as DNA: TGCGCCAGCAGCCGATTCCGGGACAGGGAAGGTGCAGTCTATGGCTACACCTTC. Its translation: CASSRFRDREGAVYGYTF.

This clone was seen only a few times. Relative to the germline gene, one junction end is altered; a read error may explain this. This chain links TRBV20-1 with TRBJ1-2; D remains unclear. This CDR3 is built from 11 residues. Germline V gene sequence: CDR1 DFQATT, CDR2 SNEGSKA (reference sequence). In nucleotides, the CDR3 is TGCAGTGCTAGAGCACCGGGTCTTCTCCCCTTC. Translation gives CSARAPGLLPF.

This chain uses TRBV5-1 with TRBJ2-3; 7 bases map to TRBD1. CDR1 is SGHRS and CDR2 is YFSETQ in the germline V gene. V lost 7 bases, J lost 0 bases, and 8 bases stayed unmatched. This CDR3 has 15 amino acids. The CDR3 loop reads CASSTGDTSTDTQYF. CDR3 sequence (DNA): TGCGCCAGCTCCACAGGGGATACTAGCACAGATACGCAGTATTTT.

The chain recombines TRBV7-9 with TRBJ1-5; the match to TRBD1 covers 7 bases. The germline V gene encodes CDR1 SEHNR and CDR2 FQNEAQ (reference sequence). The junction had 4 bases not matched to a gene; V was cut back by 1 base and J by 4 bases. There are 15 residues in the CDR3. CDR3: CASSLDSGGNQPQHF. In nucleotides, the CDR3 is TGTGCCAGCAGCTTAGACTCAGGGGGGAATCAGCCCCAGCATTTT. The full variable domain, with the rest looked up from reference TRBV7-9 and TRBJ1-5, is DTGVSQNPRHKITKRGQNVTFRCDPISEHNRLYWYRQTLGQGPEFLTYFQNEAQLEKSRLLSDRFSAERPKGSFSTLEIQRTEQGDSAMYLCASSLDSGGNQPQHFGDGTRLSIL.

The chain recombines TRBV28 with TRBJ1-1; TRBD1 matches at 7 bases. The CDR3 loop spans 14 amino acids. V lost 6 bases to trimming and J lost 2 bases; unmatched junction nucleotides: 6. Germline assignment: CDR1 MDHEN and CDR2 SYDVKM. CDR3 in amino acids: CASRVGTANTEAFF. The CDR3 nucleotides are TGTGCCAGCAGGGTCGGGACAGCAAACACTGAAGCTTTCTTT.

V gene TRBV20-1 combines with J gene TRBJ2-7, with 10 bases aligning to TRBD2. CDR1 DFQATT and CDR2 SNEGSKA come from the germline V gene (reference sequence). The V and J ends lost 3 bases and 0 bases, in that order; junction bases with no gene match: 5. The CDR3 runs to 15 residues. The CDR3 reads CSASNPSGSSYEQYF. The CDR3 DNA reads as TGCAGTGCTAGTAATCCTAGCGGGAGCTCCTACGAGCAGTACTTC.

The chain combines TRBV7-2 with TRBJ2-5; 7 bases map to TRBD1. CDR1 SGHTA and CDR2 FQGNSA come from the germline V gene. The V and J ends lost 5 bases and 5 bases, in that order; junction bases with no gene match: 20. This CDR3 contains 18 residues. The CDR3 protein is CASSDRDREIAFWETQYF. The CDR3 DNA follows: TGTGCCAGCAGCGACCGGGACAGAGAGATAGCGTTTTGGGAGACCCAGTACTTC.

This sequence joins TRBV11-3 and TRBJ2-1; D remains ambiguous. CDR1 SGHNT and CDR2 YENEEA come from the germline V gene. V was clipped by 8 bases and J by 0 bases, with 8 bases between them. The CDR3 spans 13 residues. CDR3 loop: CASGAGSYNEQFF. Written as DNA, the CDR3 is TGTGCCAGCGGTGCAGGCTCCTACAATGAGCAGTTCTTC.

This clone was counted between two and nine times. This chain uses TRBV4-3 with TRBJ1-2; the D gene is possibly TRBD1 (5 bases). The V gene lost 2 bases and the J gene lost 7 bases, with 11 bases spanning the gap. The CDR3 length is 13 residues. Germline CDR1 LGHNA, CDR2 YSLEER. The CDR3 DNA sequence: TGCGCCAGCAGCCAATCCGGGGGGAGTGGCTACACCTTC. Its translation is CASSQSGGSGYTF.

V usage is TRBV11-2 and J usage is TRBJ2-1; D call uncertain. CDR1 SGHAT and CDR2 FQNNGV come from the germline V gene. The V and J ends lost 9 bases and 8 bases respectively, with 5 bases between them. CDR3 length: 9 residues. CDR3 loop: CARRDEQFF. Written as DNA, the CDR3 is TGTGCCAGGCGAGATGAGCAGTTCTTC.

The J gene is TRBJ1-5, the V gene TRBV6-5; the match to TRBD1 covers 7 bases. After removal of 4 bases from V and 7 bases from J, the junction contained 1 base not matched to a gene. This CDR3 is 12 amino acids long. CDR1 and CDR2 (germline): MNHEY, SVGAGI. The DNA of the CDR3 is TGTGCCAGCAGTTCGGGACAGCAGCCCCAGCATTTT. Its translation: CASSSGQQPQHF.